This TCR beta chain emerged from a study of blood T cell repertoires in COVID-19. In the study overall: Spain, Italy and the United States supplied samples that represented acute and convalescent COVID-19.

This table comes from immunoSEQ multiplex PCR, and its TCRdb copy is limited to in-frame clones, with some not included. The table has some 100,000 clones, around 86% seen once; the top ten hold roughly 2.5%. Participants were aged about 18 to 89 years from about 25 US areas. Cohort assignment relied on participant-reported clinical history. Two negative PCRs, clearance, or symptom resolution characterized the recovered Cohort 3 donors. Trimming left V 4 bases short and J 0 bases short, with 10 bases between. CDR3 length: 15 residues. The germline CDR1 and CDR2 sequences are LNHDA and SQIVND (reference sequence).

The sequenced material came from PBMCs or T cells enriched from blood (not recorded which). This chain links TRBV19 with TRBJ2-4, with D perhaps matching TRBD2 (5 bases). The TCR originated in a woman between 45 and 65 years old who had recovered from COVID-19. CDR3 sequence (DNA): TGTGCCAGTAGTAAAGGTGAGGGAGCCAAAAACATTCAGTACTTC. The encoded protein is CASSKGEGAKNIQYF.